Presented here are 26 T cell receptor beta chains from one specimen sequenced in a study of shared clonotypes between healthy human individuals (dated by TCRdb to about 2020). The library was produced with the immunoSEQ multiplex PCR assay. TCRdb took this table from immuneACCESS and kept in-frame rearrangements with V and J called. Such tables lack part of the clones; where checked against another copy, unresolved V genes explain under half of the gap, and the rest is unexplained. For this sample there are millions of clones; over 85% appear just once. The leading ten clones occupy more than 0.95% of the sample. For the CD8 naive samples, CD45RO-negative cells were positively selected for CCR7, yielding a CD45RA+CCR7+ population from which TemRA cells were excluded. The material sequenced was naive CD8+ T cells sorted from blood. The cell subset or site label here, explained by the study, means: CD45RA+CCR7+. These receptors all stem from a man in his late teens or twenties in good health.

The rearrangement uses TRBV28 and TRBJ2-7, with no clear D. CDR3 length: 14 amino acids. Germline-derived CDR1 and CDR2 are MDHEN and SYDVKM. V lost 6 bases and J 6 bases, leaving 18 bases between the germline ends. The CDR3 bases are TGTGCCAGCAGCCCAAGGCAGTTGGTAGGCGAGCAGTACTTC. Its translation is CASSPRQLVGEQYF.

The chain has TRBV25-1 and TRBJ2-3; D is possibly TRBD2 (7 bases). The germline V gene has CDR1 MGHDK and CDR2 SYGVNS. The CDR3 runs to 15 residues. The ends were cut back, 4 bases at V and 0 bases at J, with 11 bases in the middle. CDR3 nucleotide sequence: TGTGCCAGCAGTGGACGGGGGGCCAGCACAGATACGCAGTATTTT. Encoded protein: CASSGRGASTDTQYF.

The rearrangement uses TRBV28 and TRBJ2-7; D might be TRBD2 (5 bases). V was pared by 6 bases and J by 2 bases, with 14 bases between. The CDR3 loop spans 14 amino acids. Germline V gene sequence: CDR1 MDHEN, CDR2 SYDVKM. The CDR3 sequence: CASRDSDITYEQYF. The CDR3 bases are TGTGCCAGCAGGGACTCCGACATAACCTACGAGCAGTACTTC.

This chain uses TRBV4-1 with TRBJ1-1; weak D call: TRBD1 (5 bases). This CDR3 spans 13 amino acids. V was pared by 1 base and J by 7 bases, with 10 bases between. Germline CDR1 MGHRA, CDR2 YSYEKL. The CDR3 protein is CASSQVTRGEAFF. The CDR3 coding sequence is TGCGCCAGCAGCCAAGTGACAAGGGGTGAAGCTTTCTTT.

The rearrangement uses TRBV5-6 and TRBJ2-5; 9 nucleotides agree with TRBD1. With V trimmed by 3 bases and J by 5 bases, 5 bases remained unmatched. Germline-derived CDR1 and CDR2 are SGHDT and YYEEEE. CDR3 length equals 14 residues. CDR3 sequence: CASSWTGERETQYF. In DNA form, the CDR3 reads TGTGCCAGCAGCTGGACAGGGGAGCGTGAGACCCAGTACTTC.

CDR3 amino acids: CASSLVTGRGFGEQYF. The CDR3 DNA reads TGTGCCAGCAGCTTAGTGACGGGGAGGGGATTCGGAGAGCAGTACTTC. The rearrangement links TRBV7-9 to TRBJ2-7; 7 nucleotides agree with TRBD2. This CDR3 has 16 residues. Germline assignment: CDR1 SEHNR and CDR2 FQNEAQ (reference sequence). After removal of 1 base from V and 7 bases from J, the junction contained 13 bases not matched to a gene.

V gene TRBV28 combines with J gene TRBJ2-7, with TRBD1 identical over 9 bases. CDR1 MDHEN and CDR2 SYDVKM come from the germline V gene. V gave up 5 bases and J gave up 0 bases; unmatched junction bases: 2. The CDR3 length is 14 residues. The CDR3 protein is CASSGQGFSYEQYF. In DNA form, the CDR3 reads TGTGCCAGCAGTGGACAGGGGTTCTCCTACGAGCAGTACTTC. The variable domain in full, completed from reference TRBV28 and TRBJ2-7, reads DVKVTQSSRYLVKRTGEKVFLECVQDMDHENMFWYRQDPGLGLRLIYFSYDVKMKEKGDIPEGYSVSREKKERFSLILESASTNQTSMYLCASSGQGFSYEQYFGPGTRLTVT.

This chain connects TRBV7-9 to TRBJ1-3; possibly TRBD1 for D (5 bases). The length of the CDR3 is 16 residues. The germline V and J ends were trimmed by 5 bases and 4 bases, with 18 bases remaining between them. CDR1 and CDR2 (germline): SEHNR, FQNEAQ (reference sequence). CDR3 DNA: TGTGCCAGCAGCCCACCGCCGCCAGGGTACGGAAACACCATATATTTT. Translation: CASSPPPPGYGNTIYF.

The genes are TRBV29-1 and TRBJ2-5, with D tentatively TRBD2 (6 bases). The CDR3 length is 11 residues. CDR1 SQVTM and CDR2 ANQGSEA come from the germline V gene. The CDR3 nucleotides are TGCAGTGGGGATAGCGGAGAGACCCAGTACTTC. This codes for CSGDSGETQYF. Full variable domain (remainder filled in from reference TRBV29-1 and TRBJ2-5): SAVISQKPSRDICQRGTSLTIQCQVDSQVTMMFWYRQQPGQSLTLIATANQGSEATYESGFVIDKFPISRPNLTFSTLTVSNMSPEDSSIYLCSGDSGETQYFGPGTRLLVL.

The chain couples TRBV6-1 to TRBJ2-7; D call uncertain. Germline CDR1 reads MNHNS; CDR2 reads SASEGT. CDR3 length: 13 amino acids. V was clipped by 7 bases and J by 1 base, with 11 bases between them. This chain's CDR3 is CASMVDSSYEQYF. The CDR3 DNA sequence: TGTGCCAGCATGGTTGACTCGTCCTACGAGCAGTACTTC.

The chain combines TRBV7-9 with TRBJ2-5; D possibly corresponds to TRBD1 (5 bases). The V gene lost 11 bases and the J gene lost 5 bases, with 18 bases spanning the gap. The CDR3 spans 13 residues. Looked up from germline, CDR1 is SEHNR and CDR2 is FQNEAQ (reference sequence). This CDR3 is CAGSGPSGETQYF. In DNA form, the CDR3 reads TGTGCCGGCTCAGGGCCTAGTGGGGAGACCCAGTACTTC.

This clone was counted a few times. This chain links TRBV7-3 with TRBJ1-6; D is unresolved. The CDR3 is 13 amino acids. V was clipped by 1 base and J by 7 bases, with 5 bases between them. CDR1 is SGHTA, CDR2 FQGTGA, per germline. The CDR3 is CASSLNINSPLHF. For the CDR3, the DNA is TGTGCCAGCAGCTTAAACATCAATTCACCCCTCCACTTT.

This clone is a singleton in its sample. Other DNA sequences within the sample encode an identical CDR3. This rearrangement joins TRBV9 to TRBJ2-7, with TRBD2 matching over 7 bases. Germline lookup yields CDR1 SGDLS and CDR2 YYNGEE. The V and J ends lost 0 bases and 6 bases, in that order; junction bases with no gene match: 3. This CDR3 is 13 amino acids long. CDR3 DNA: TGTGCCAGCAGCGTAGCTACGGGGGGCGAGCAGTACTTC. It is translated as CASSVATGGEQYF.

V usage is TRBV30 and J usage is TRBJ2-1; D is perhaps TRBD2 (6 bases). The V gene's germline CDR1 is GTSNPN and CDR2 SVGIG (reference sequence). With 5 bases removed from V and 6 bases from J, the gap between germline ends came to 14 bases. This CDR3 is built from 13 residues. CDR3: CAWGGGAGNEQFF. The CDR3 region has the DNA TGTGCCTGGGGCGGAGGGGCAGGCAATGAGCAGTTCTTC.

The rearrangement uses TRBV7-8 and TRBJ2-1; maybe TRBD2 (6 bases). V was pared by 5 bases and J by 6 bases, with 11 bases between. This CDR3 comprises 13 residues. Germline CDR1 SGHVS, CDR2 FQNEAQ. CDR3 coding DNA: TGTGCCAGCAGCCTGGGACTCACCAATGAGCAGTTCTTC. It encodes CASSLGLTNEQFF.

The chain employs TRBV2 and TRBJ1-1; D gene ambiguous. Germline V gene data show CDR1 as SNHLY and CDR2 as FYNNEI. Deletions cut 1 base from V and 0 bases from J, with 12 bases between. The CDR3 length is 16 residues. The CDR3, as DNA: TGTGCCAGCAGTGAAGTGGTTTGGCCGATGAACACTGAAGCTTTCTTT. Amino acids: CASSEVVWPMNTEAFF.

This chain joins TRBV7-9 and TRBJ2-2; D call uncertain. The CDR3 contains 11 residues. CDR1 is SEHNR and CDR2 is FQNEAQ in the germline V gene (reference sequence). V dropped 6 bases and J dropped 5 bases, with 4 bases sitting between them. The CDR3 DNA sequence: TGTGCCAGCAGAAAAACCGGGGAGCTGTTTTTT. Translating gives CASRKTGELFF.

The chain recombines TRBV6-1 with TRBJ2-7, with 7 bases matching TRBD2. The CDR3 is made up of 14 amino acids. The germline V gene has CDR1 MNHNS and CDR2 SASEGT. V lost 4 bases, J lost 3 bases, and 6 bases stayed unmatched. This CDR3 reads CASSVTSANYEQYF. In nucleotides, the CDR3 is TGTGCCAGCAGTGTAACTAGCGCGAACTACGAGCAGTACTTC.

This sequence joins TRBV7-9 and TRBJ2-7; 10 bases map to TRBD2. From germline, CDR1 is SEHNR and CDR2 FQNEAQ (reference sequence). This CDR3 has 16 residues. Unmatched junction bases numbered 11, after V lost 6 bases and J lost 3 bases. CDR3 nucleotides: TGTGCCAGCAGTTCTAGTAGCGGGGGGCCCCACTACGAGCAGTACTTC. It codes for CASSSSSGGPHYEQYF.

CDR3: CASVRGDDLEQYF. In nucleotides, the CDR3 is TGTGCCAGCGTCCGGGGGGATGATCTGGAGCAGTACTTC. The V call is TRBV11-1, the J call TRBJ2-7; 7 nucleotides line up with TRBD2. J gave up 7 bases and V 8 bases, and 11 bases lay outside the gene matches. The CDR3 covers 13 residues. The germline CDR1 and CDR2 sequences are SGHAT and FQDESV (reference sequence).

A single count supports this clone. This rearrangement joins TRBV7-9 to TRBJ2-1, with D perhaps being TRBD1 or TRBD2 (6 bases each). The CDR3 consists of 16 residues. Trimming took off 4 bases at V and 2 bases at J, with 15 bases between the two ends. Germline lookup yields CDR1 SEHNR and CDR2 FQNEAQ (reference sequence). The CDR3 spells CASSSPAGEAYNEQFF. CDR3 nucleotides: TGTGCCAGCAGCTCCCCGGCAGGGGAGGCCTACAATGAGCAGTTCTTC.

The chain has TRBV12-5 and TRBJ2-7, with TRBD1 matching over 7 bases. Trimming cost V 7 bases and J 3 bases; bases outside gene matches: 9. Germline V lookup: CDR1 LGHNT, CDR2 FRNRAP. This CDR3 is built from 14 residues. DNA for the CDR3: TGTGCTAGTGCCGTGACAGGGAAGGTCTACGAGCAGTACTTC. This encodes CASAVTGKVYEQYF.

The rearrangement uses TRBV9 and TRBJ2-7; D gene uncertain. The CDR3 runs 13 residues. CDR1 is SGDLS and CDR2 is YYNGEE in the germline V gene. V was cut by 4 bases and J by 3 bases, with 11 bases left in between. The CDR3 loop reads CASSPSSGYEQYF. The CDR3 DNA reads as TGTGCCAGCAGCCCCTCGAGTGGCTACGAGCAGTACTTC.

CDR3 bases: TGTGCCAGCATGGGCTTCACTGAAGCTTTCTTT. Protein: CASMGFTEAFF. The V and J genes are TRBV28 and TRBJ1-1; D is unclear. Deletions cut 7 bases from V and 4 bases from J, with 7 bases between. This CDR3 comprises 11 residues. Germline loops: CDR1 MDHEN, CDR2 SYDVKM.

J is TRBJ2-7 and V is TRBV11-2, with TRBD2 matching over 9 bases. The CDR3 covers 15 residues. V trimming: 1 base; J trimming: 5 bases; junction bases outside the gene matches: 6. CDR1 is SGHAT, CDR2 FQNNGV, per germline. The CDR3 DNA is TGTGCCAGCAGCTTAGTGATAGCGGGAGCTGACGAGCAGTACTTC. Its translation: CASSLVIAGADEQYF.

The rearrangement links TRBV28 to TRBJ1-1, with D perhaps matching TRBD1 (5 bases). The V gene's germline CDR1 is MDHEN and CDR2 SYDVKM. Trimming removed 5 bases at V and 11 bases at J, with 18 bases between. This CDR3 contains 13 residues. The CDR3 reads CASSTQPQGDAFF. CDR3 sequence (DNA): TGTGCCAGCAGTACCCAACCTCAGGGTGACGCTTTCTTT.